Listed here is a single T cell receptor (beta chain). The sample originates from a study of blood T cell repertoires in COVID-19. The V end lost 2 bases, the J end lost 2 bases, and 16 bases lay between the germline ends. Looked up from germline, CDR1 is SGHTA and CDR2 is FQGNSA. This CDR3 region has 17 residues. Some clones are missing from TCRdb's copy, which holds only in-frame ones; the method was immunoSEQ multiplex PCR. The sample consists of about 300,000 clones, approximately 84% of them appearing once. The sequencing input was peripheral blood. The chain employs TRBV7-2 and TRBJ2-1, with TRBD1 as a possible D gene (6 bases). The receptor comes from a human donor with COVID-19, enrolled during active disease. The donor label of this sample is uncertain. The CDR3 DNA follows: TGTGCCAGCAGCTTACGCTCAGGGGCCCAACCCTACAATGAGCAGTTCTTC. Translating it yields CASSLRSGAQPYNEQFF.